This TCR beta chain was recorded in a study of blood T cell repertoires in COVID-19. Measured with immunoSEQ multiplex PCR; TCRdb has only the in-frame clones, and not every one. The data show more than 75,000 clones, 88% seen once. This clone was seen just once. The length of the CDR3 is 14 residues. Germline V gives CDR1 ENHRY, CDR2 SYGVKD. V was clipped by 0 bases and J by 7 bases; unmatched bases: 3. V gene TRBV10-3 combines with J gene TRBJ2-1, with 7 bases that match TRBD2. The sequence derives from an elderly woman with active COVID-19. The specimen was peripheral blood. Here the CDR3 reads CAISESVSGNEQFF. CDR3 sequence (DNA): TGTGCCATCAGTGAGTCGGTTAGCGGGAATGAGCAGTTCTTC.